This T cell receptor beta chain was documented in a study of T cells in Graves' hyperthyroidism and ophthalmopathy. Study findings and constraints: Most thyroid clonotypes expanded above 0.001 were also detected in blood.

This clonotype has ten or more counts. Its cognate antigen is unknown. Amplification targeted TCR beta CDR3 regions from RNA transcripts. HTBI primers were the set used in a first-round RT-PCR of the TCR CDR3. TCRdb re-called the multiplex PCR reads through MiXCR, storing one row per CDR3 protein. The table has about 400,000 distinct CDR3 sequences, roughly 15% seen once. The sample was blood. The TCR comes from a woman aged 60-75 years with Graves' ophthalmopathy.

In DNA, the CDR3 is TGTGCCAGCGCGGAGAGCTCCTACAATGAGCAGTTCTTC. Its translation is CASAESSYNEQFF. The chain joins TRBV2 to TRBJ2-1; D unresolved. The germline V and J ends were trimmed by 8 bases and 0 bases, with 8 bases remaining between them. Germline CDR1 reads SNHLY; CDR2 reads FYNNEI. The CDR3 contains 13 residues.